The entry below describes one T cell receptor (beta chain). Its antigen remains unknown. This CDR3 contains 14 residues. The ends were cut back, 6 bases at V and 6 bases at J, with 18 bases in the middle. Germline V lookup: CDR1 SGHAT, CDR2 FQDESV (reference sequence). The data stem from a study of tumor-infiltrating lymphocytes in primary liver carcinoma. Regarding the study as a whole: With p = 0.039, the top-250-clone fraction in tumors significantly exceeded that in blood. Researchers did not compare CD4+ and CD8+ repertoires, as samples were bulk unsorted.

The authors made TCR beta cDNA from about 500 ng total RNA with a constant-region primer. Library construction for TCR beta comprised three nested multiplex PCR rounds performed with slightly modified ARM-PCR. It was with TRBV1-TRBV30 forward primers and a C-beta reverse primer that the first two PCR rounds were run, at about 9 cycles each. MiXCR, applied by TCRdb to the multiplex PCR reads, yields one record per CDR3 protein. The table lists hundreds of thousands of distinct CDR3 sequences, roughly 60% of them singletons. Researchers drew blood RNA from unsorted whole blood and extracted germline DNA as well. Around 4.1 milliliters of peripheral blood were collected before surgery.

The origin of this receptor is a man aged 40-49 years with primary liver carcinoma and hepatitis B virus infection. The chain is built from TRBV11-1 and TRBJ2-7; a possible D gene is TRBD2 (6 bases). The sequenced sample was peripheral blood. CDR3 sequence (DNA): TGTGCCAGCAGTCAACGACTAGTATCCCTCGAGCAGTACTTC. It codes for CASSQRLVSLEQYF.